Listed below are T cell receptor beta chains from one sample, sequenced in a study of cytomegalovirus exposure and HLA in healthy donors. Sequencing was performed with immunoSEQ multiplex PCR; in TCRdb, only in-frame clones are kept and a portion is missing. The table records 45,000 to 55,000 clones, 45% to 70% of them present only once. The source material was PBMCs. Every receptor here comes from a human donor in good health. CDR3s include the opening cysteine and the closing phenylalanine or tryptophan. The order of the fields is D gene, V gene, clone size, J gene, CDR3 protein, CDR3 DNA. A D gene is named only where the DNA matches it firmly. Some rows have no size entry. The others give once, few or many, or a class for an expanded clone.

>.|TRBV5-4|few|TRBJ1-4
CASRTYGGEEKLFF
TGTGCCAGCCGCACATACGGGGGGGAGGAAAAACTGTTTTTT
>.|TRBV9|.|TRBJ1-1
CASSILDSQAEAFF
TGTGCCAGCAGCATCTTGGACAGCCAGGCTGAAGCTTTCTTT
>.|TRBV29-1|.|TRBJ1-6
CSVVETGNNSPLHF
TGCAGCGTTGTCGAAACAGGGAATAATTCACCCCTCCACTTT
>.|TRBV4-1|few|TRBJ1-3
CASSQDIGAGNTIYF
TGCGCCAGCAGCCAAGATATAGGGGCTGGAAACACCATATATTTT
>TRBD1|TRBV2|.|TRBJ1-2
CASTAGTGSPAGLGYTF
TGTGCCAGCACTGCCGGGACAGGGAGTCCCGCGGGTCTTGGCTACACCTTC
>TRBD2|TRBV19|.|TRBJ2-1
CASSIEVAGDYNEQFF
TGTGCCAGTAGTATAGAGGTAGCGGGGGACTACAATGAGCAGTTCTTC
>TRBD2|TRBV12-5|.|TRBJ2-1
CASVPLAGGPETNEQFF
TGTGCTAGTGTCCCACTAGCGGGGGGGCCTGAAACGAATGAGCAGTTCTTC
>TRBD2|TRBV25-1|.|TRBJ2-7
CASRLAGAYEQYF
TGTGCCAGTAGACTAGCGGGGGCCTACGAGCAGTACTTC
>TRBD2|TRBV15|.|TRBJ2-7
CATSRYGTSGTYEQYF
TGTGCCACCAGCAGATACGGGACTAGCGGTACCTACGAGCAGTACTTC
>.|TRBV27|.|TRBJ1-1
CASNSPYANTEAFF
TGTGCCAGCAACTCCCCCTACGCGAACACTGAAGCTTTCTTT
>.|TRBV2|.|TRBJ1-2
CASSDAGATNYGYTF
TGTGCCAGCAGTGACGCGGGGGCAACTAACTATGGCTACACCTTC
>TRBD2|TRBV5-1|.|TRBJ2-5
CASSLAFPSGGASETQYF
TGCGCCAGCAGCTTGGCCTTTCCCAGCGGGGGGGCCAGTGAGACCCAGTACTTC
>TRBD2|TRBV5-4|.|TRBJ2-6
CASSLRGGFGANVLTF
TGTGCCAGCAGCCTACGGGGGGGGTTTGGGGCCAACGTCCTGACTTTC
>TRBD1|TRBV19|.|TRBJ2-3
CASRETGYPDTQYF
TGTGCCAGTAGGGAGACAGGGTACCCAGATACGCAGTATTTT
>.|TRBV7-9|few|TRBJ1-2
CASSRPLPTLANYGYTF
TGTGCCAGCAGCCGACCACTCCCCACCCTAGCTAACTATGGCTACACCTTC
>.|TRBV7-9|once|TRBJ1-2
CASSPRTDNYGYTF
TGTGCCAGCAGCCCCCGGACAGATAACTATGGCTACACCTTC